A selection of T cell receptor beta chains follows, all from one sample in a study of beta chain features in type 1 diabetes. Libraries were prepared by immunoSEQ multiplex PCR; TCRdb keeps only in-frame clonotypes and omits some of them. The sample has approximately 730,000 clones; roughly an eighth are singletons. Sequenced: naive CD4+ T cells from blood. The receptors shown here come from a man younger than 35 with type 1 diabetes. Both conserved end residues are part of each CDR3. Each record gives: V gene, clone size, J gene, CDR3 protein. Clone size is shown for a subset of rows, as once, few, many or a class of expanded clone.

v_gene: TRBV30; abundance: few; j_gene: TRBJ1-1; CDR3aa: CAWGFQPNTEAFF
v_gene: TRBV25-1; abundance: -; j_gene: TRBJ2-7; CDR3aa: CASTDRGLYEQYF
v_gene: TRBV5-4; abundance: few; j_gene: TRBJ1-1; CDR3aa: CASSLGQGMGNTEAFF
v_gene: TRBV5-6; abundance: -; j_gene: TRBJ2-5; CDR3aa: CASSSVTVQETQYF
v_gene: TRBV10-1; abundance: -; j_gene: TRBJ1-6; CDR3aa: CASSQQQGIGSPLHF
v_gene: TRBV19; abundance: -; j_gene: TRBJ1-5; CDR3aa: CASSIPGSNQPQHF
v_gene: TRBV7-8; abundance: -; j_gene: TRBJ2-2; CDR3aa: CASSFSSPLAGFTGELFF
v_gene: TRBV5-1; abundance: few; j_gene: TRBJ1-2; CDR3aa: CASKRGQSGYTF
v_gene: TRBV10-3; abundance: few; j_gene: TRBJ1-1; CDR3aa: CAISFQGAPEAFF
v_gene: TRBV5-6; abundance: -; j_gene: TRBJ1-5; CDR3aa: CASGLGQGAQPQHF